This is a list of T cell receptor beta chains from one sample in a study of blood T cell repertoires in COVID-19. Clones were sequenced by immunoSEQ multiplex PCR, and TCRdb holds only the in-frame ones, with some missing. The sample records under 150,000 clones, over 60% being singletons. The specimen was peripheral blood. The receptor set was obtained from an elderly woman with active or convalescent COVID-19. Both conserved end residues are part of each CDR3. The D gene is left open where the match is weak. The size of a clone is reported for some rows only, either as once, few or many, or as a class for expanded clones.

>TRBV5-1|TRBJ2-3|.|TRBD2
CASSRAGGQDTQYF
TGCGCCAGCAGCCGCGCGGGGGGGCAAGATACGCAGTATTTT
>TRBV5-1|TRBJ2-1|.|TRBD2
CASSGAGAYNEQFF
TGCGCCAGCAGCGGAGCGGGGGCCTACAATGAGCAGTTCTTC
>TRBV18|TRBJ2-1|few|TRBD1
CASSITGGLEQFF
TGTGCCAGCTCAATTACAGGGGGGCTTGAGCAGTTCTTC
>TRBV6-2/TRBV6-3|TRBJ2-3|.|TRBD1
CASSYSQGGTDTQYF
TGTGCCAGCAGTTACTCGCAGGGGGGCACAGATACGCAGTATTTT
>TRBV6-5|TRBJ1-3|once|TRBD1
CASSNRGRFGNTIYF
TGTGCCAGCAGTAACAGGGGGCGCTTTGGAAACACCATATATTTT
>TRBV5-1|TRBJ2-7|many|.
CASSLVGGYEQYF
TGCGCCAGCAGCTTGGTAGGGGGCTACGAGCAGTACTTC
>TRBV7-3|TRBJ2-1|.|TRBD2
CASSSHAGTSGGLNNEQFF
TGTGCCAGCAGCTCCCATGCTGGGACTAGCGGGGGTTTAAACAATGAGCAGTTCTTC
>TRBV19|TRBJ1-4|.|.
CASSIQGNEKLFF
TGTGCCAGTAGTATCCAGGGGAATGAAAAACTGTTTTTT
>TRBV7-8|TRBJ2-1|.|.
CASSLTAGPLNEQFF
TGTGCCAGCAGCTTAACAGCGGGCCCCTTAAATGAGCAGTTCTTC
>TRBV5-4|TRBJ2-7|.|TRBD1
CASSLMTGGYEQYF
TGTGCCAGCAGCTTGATGACAGGGGGCTACGAGCAGTACTTC
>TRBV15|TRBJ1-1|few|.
CATSRARNTEAFF
TGTGCCACCAGCAGAGCGAGGAACACTGAAGCTTTCTTT
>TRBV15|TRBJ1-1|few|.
CATSVDTEAFF
TGTGCCACCTCCGTCGACACTGAAGCTTTCTTT
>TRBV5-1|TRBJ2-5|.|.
CASSSEPGLQETQYF
TGCGCCAGCAGCTCAGAACCGGGACTCCAAGAGACCCAGTACTTC
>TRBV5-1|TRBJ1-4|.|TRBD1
CASSTNRGLSEKLFF
TGCGCCAGCAGTACAAACAGGGGGCTGAGTGAAAAACTGTTTTTT
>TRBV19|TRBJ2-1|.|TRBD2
CASSIAHVTSGQSSYNEQFF
TGTGCCAGTAGTATAGCCCACGTGACTAGCGGGCAGAGCTCCTACAATGAGCAGTTCTTC
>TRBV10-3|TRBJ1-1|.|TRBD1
CATRQGNTEAFF
TGTGCCACGCGACAGGGTAACACTGAAGCTTTCTTT
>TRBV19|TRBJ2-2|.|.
CASSGGLRTGELFF
TGTGCCAGTAGCGGGGGTCTGCGTACCGGGGAGCTGTTTTTT
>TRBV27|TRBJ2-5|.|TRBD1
CASSHSDRGRPFQETQYF
TGTGCCAGCAGCCATTCGGACAGGGGGAGGCCATTCCAAGAGACCCAGTACTTC
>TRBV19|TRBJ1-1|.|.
CASSIRGGANTEAFF
TGTGCCAGTAGTATTAGGGGGGGGGCAAACACTGAAGCTTTCTTT
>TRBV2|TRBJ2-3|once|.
CASSVLDTQYF
TGTGCCAGCAGCGTCTTGGATACGCAGTATTTT
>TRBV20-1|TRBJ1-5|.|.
CSASRQGGQPQHF
TGCAGTGCTAGTCGGCAGGGAGGTCAGCCCCAGCATTTT
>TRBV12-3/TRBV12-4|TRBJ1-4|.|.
CASSPGRDGKLFF
TGTGCCAGCAGCCCCGGCAGGGATGGAAAACTGTTTTTT
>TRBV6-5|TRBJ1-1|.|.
CASSIQGSEAFF
TGTGCCAGCAGCATCCAGGGGTCTGAAGCTTTCTTT
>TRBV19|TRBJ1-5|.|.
CASSPLTRVNQPQHF
TGTGCCAGTAGTCCCCTAACTAGGGTCAATCAGCCCCAGCATTTT
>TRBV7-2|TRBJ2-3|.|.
CASSLGGVRRTDTQYF
TGTGCCAGCAGCTTAGGGGGGGTCCGGAGGACAGATACGCAGTATTTT
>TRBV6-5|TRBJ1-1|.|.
CASSYQGQVNTEAFF
TGTGCCAGCAGTTACCAGGGACAAGTGAACACTGAAGCTTTCTTT
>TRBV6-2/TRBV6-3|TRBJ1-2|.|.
CASSYPLDSYGYTF
TGTGCCAGCAGTTACCCCCTCGATAGCTATGGCTACACCTTC
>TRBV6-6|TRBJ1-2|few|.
CASSSTPGGYTF
TGTGCCAGCAGTTCCACCCCGGGTGGCTACACCTTC
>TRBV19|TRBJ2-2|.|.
CASSGRTVGTGELFF
TGTGCCAGTAGTGGACGGACAGTCGGCACCGGGGAGCTGTTTTTT
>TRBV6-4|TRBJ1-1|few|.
CASSDSGGEAFF
TGTGCCAGCAGTGACTCCGGCGGTGAAGCTTTCTTT
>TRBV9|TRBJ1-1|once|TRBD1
CASSGTGTAAFF
TGTGCCAGCAGCGGAACCGGGACAGCAGCTTTCTTT
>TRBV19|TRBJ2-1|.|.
CASSIRVDNEQFF
TGTGCCAGTAGTATCCGCGTAGACAATGAGCAGTTCTTC
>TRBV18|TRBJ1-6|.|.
CASSPGLFTVQGSPLHF
TGTGCCAGCTCACCGGGATTGTTTACAGTGCAGGGATCACCCCTCCACTTT
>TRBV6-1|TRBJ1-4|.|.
CASSESPGKFTNEKLFF
TGTGCCAGCAGTGAAAGTCCAGGGAAGTTTACTAATGAAAAACTGTTTTTT
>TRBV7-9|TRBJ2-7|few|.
CASSRGRSEEQYF
TGTGCCAGCAGCAGAGGTAGGTCGGAGGAGCAGTACTTC
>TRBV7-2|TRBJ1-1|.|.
CASSLGVRAAEAFF
TGTGCCAGCAGCTTAGGCGTCAGGGCAGCTGAAGCTTTCTTT
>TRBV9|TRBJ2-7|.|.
CASSRDFAYEQYF
TGTGCCAGCAGCAGGGACTTCGCCTACGAGCAGTACTTC
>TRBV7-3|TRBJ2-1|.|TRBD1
CASSRGQDYNEQFF
TGTGCCAGCAGCCGGGGACAGGACTACAATGAGCAGTTCTTC
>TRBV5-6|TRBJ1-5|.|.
CASSLAFRNQPQHF
TGTGCCAGCAGCTTGGCCTTTCGGAATCAGCCCCAGCATTTT
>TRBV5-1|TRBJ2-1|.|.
CASSPGRGASLDEQFF
TGCGCCAGCAGCCCCGGCAGGGGGGCGAGCTTGGATGAGCAGTTCTTC
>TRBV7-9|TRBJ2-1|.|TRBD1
CASSLEVRGLEQFF
TGTGCCAGCAGCTTAGAGGTCAGGGGGCTTGAGCAGTTCTTC
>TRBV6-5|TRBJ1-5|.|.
CASSYRQGSNQPQHF
TGTGCCAGCAGTTACCGGCAGGGCTCAAATCAGCCCCAGCATTTT
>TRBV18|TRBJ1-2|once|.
CASSPTVGDLYGYTF
TGTGCCAGCTCACCGACTGTCGGGGATCTCTATGGCTACACCTTC
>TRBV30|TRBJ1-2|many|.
CAWSAITLKTGKNDGYTF
TGTGCCTGGAGTGCCATTACACTGAAAACGGGGAAAAACGATGGCTACACCTTC
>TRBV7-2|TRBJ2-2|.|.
CASSFTGPGELFF
TGTGCCAGCAGCTTCACAGGGCCCGGGGAGCTGTTTTTT
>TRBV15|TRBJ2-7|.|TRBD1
CATSRAPGQGYEQYF
TGTGCCACCAGCAGGGCTCCGGGACAGGGCTACGAGCAGTACTTC
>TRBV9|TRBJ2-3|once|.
CASSVAQAPSTDTQYF
TGTGCCAGCAGCGTAGCGCAGGCGCCTAGCACAGATACGCAGTATTTT
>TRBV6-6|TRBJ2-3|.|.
CASSSPDRLTDTQYF
TGTGCCAGCAGTTCCCCCGACAGGCTCACAGATACGCAGTATTTT
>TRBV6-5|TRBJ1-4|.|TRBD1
CASSYAGQGMGEKLFF
TGTGCCAGCAGTTACGCGGGACAGGGGATGGGTGAAAAACTGTTTTTT
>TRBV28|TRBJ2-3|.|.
CASTDFSPRGASTDTQYF
TGTGCCAGCACCGATTTTTCCCCCAGGGGGGCTAGCACAGATACGCAGTATTTT
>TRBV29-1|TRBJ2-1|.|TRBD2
CSVSLLAREQFF
TGCAGCGTCTCATTACTAGCGCGCGAGCAGTTCTTC